This note documents a single T cell receptor beta chain sequence. The antigen remains unidentified. Expressed TCRB transcripts got sequenced, as all isolated RNA was reverse transcribed. Generated by immunoSEQ multiplex PCR, the TCRdb table keeps only in-frame clones and is missing some. The table records approximately 170,000 clones, approximately 7.8% of them present only once. This sample was included in a study of beta chain features in type 1 diabetes. General study findings and limits: Insertions were fewer and deletions more numerous at VDJ junctions in type 1 diabetes patients. Among all four CD4+ subsets, Type 1 diabetes patients had TCRB CDR3s that were moderately but significantly shorter.

Over 95% purity was reached by all sorted populations. This receptor was taken from a woman in her forties with type 1 diabetes. The source material was central memory CD4+ T cells from blood.

The CDR3 DNA follows: TGTGCCAGCAGCTTAGTGTTGAGTAATTCACCCCTCCACTTT. This encodes CASSLVLSNSPLHF. The rearrangement links TRBV7-2 to TRBJ1-6; no clear D gene. The CDR3 is 14 residues long. Germline CDR1 and CDR2: SGHTA and FQGNSA. V was cut by 1 base and J by 6 bases, with 7 bases left in between. Drawing the rest from reference TRBV7-2 and TRBJ1-6, the complete variable domain is GAGVSQSPSNKVTEKGKDVELRCDPISGHTALYWYRQSLGQGLEFLIYFQGNSAPDKSGLPSDRFSAERTGGSVSTLTIQRTQQEDSAVYLCASSLVLSNSPLHFGNGTRLTVT.